This T cell receptor (beta chain) was recorded in a study of OX40 agonist ivuxolimab in advanced cancers. Looked up from germline, CDR1 is SEHNR and CDR2 is FQNEAQ (reference sequence). Trimming removed 3 bases from V and 1 base from J, with 12 bases in between. This CDR3 contains 15 residues. The study's findings and limits: Averaging showed that CD8+ T cells had more expanded clones than CD4+ did. Among the lowest peripheral clonal expansion occurred in 0.1-3.0 mg/kg partial responders. Low normalized T-cell clonal expansion also characterized some of the nonresponders.

Autoimmune disease history or systemic immunosuppression led to patients being barred. In the case of this clone: Its antigen is not identified.

Libraries were prepared by immunoSEQ multiplex PCR; TCRdb keeps only in-frame clonotypes and omits some of them. The profile covers 35,000 to 45,000 clones, with about 90% appearing a single time and 13% to 15% taken by the ten largest. The source of this sequence is an adult with an advanced solid tumor such as melanoma, head and neck, liver or kidney cancer. Sequences were derived from CD4+ or CD8+ T cells sorted from blood, sampled in a trial of the OX40 agonist ivuxolimab. The rearrangement links TRBV7-9 to TRBJ2-5, with D maybe TRBD2 (5 bases). This CDR3 reads CASSFYGGLQETQYF. The CDR3 DNA follows: TGTGCCAGCAGCTTCTATGGCGGACTCCAAGAGACCCAGTACTTC.